Described below is a single T cell receptor beta chain sequence and its context. In the authors' workflow: From reference gene primer amplification, estimates of nucleated cell counts were derived. Using immunoSEQ multiplex PCR, the repertoire was profiled, and TCRdb retains in-frame clones only, with some absent. D and trimming were read from the DNA, whereas the V and J calls and clone size are those reported in that table. This table has 150,000 to 200,000 clones, about 80% appearing once. CDR1 is SGHVS and CDR2 is FQNEAQ in the germline V gene. CDR3 length: 18 amino acids. The J segment lost 0 bases and the V segment lost 2 bases, leaving 7 bases of the junction unmatched. These data belong to a study of blood T cell repertoires in COVID-19. Looking at the study overall: Italy, Spain and the United States were the sources of the convalescent and acute COVID-19 samples. T cells, B-cell-depleted T cells, or PBMCs supplied cDNA or gDNA.

This receptor was identified in a woman older than 75 with acute or convalescent COVID-19. The source material was peripheral blood. The chain combines TRBV7-8 with TRBJ2-1; 10 positions agree with TRBD2. CDR3 sequence: CASSLRLSSGSSYNEQFF. The CDR3 coding sequence is TGTGCCAGCAGCTTAAGGTTATCTAGCGGGAGCTCCTACAATGAGCAGTTCTTC.